This TCR beta chain emerged from a study of identical twins. Each CDR3 protein gets one entry after TCRdb re-called the 5' RACE reads with MiXCR. This table holds approximately 300,000 distinct CDR3 sequences, over 8.5% found once. V trimming: 6 bases; J trimming: 5 bases; junction bases outside the gene matches: 10. CDR1 is WSHSY, CDR2 SAAADI, per germline. The CDR3 spans 17 residues. At least ten counts were recorded for this clonotype. These data also featured in a second study, about yellow fever vaccine responses in identical twins.

Sequencing was carried out using CD8+ T cells sorted from blood. This TCR was sampled from a woman aged 18-30 years in good health. J is TRBJ2-3 and V is TRBV10-2, with 14 bases fitting TRBD2. The CDR3 region is CASSPGTSGRGEDTQYF. The CDR3 nucleotides are TGCGCCAGCAGCCCCGGGACTAGCGGGAGAGGTGAAGATACGCAGTATTTT.